Given below is one T cell receptor (beta chain) in context. The data originate from a study of monozygotic twins with inflammatory bowel disease. Blood was drawn at approximately 2.7 ml per donor. This CDR3 has 16 amino acids. Per sample, reverse transcription was split into eight reactions. The template switching step added UMIs that contained a 6-nucleotide sample barcode. TCRdb re-called the 5' RACE reads and shows each CDR3 protein once, DNA omitted. The sample totals under 350,000 distinct CDR3 sequences; its top ten clones hold roughly 5.8%. The chain couples TRBV12-3 or TRBV12-4 to TRBJ2-7; TCRdb's D call, TRBD1, is unchecked because there is no DNA. The TCR originated in a human donor with ulcerative colitis or Crohn's disease, or a healthy co-twin of an affected twin (not recorded which). Sequencing was performed on blood. The CDR3 region is CASSFVARTGKPEQYF.